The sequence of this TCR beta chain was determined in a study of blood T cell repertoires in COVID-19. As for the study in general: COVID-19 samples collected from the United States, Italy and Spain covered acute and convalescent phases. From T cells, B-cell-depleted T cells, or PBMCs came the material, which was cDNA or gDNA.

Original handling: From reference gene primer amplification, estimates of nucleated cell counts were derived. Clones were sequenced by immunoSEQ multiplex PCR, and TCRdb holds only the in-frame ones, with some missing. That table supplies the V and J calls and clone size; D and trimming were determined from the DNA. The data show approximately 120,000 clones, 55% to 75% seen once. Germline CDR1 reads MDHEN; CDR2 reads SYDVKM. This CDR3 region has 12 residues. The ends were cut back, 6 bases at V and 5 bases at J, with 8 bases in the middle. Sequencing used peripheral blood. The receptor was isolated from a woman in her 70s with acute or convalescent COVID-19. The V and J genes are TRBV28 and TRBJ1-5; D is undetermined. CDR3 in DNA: TGTGCCAGCAGGGCCGTGGATCAGCCCCAGCATTTT. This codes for CASRAVDQPQHF.